The 3 T cell receptor beta chains listed next were all sequenced from one sample in a study of blood T cell repertoires in COVID-19. The protocol was immunoSEQ multiplex PCR, while the TCRdb copy is restricted to in-frame clones and leaves out a portion. The sample yields some 200,000 clones, 80% seen once. Specimen: peripheral blood. These receptors were obtained from a woman in her 70s with acute or convalescent COVID-19.

Only one count was recorded for this clone. The chain joins TRBV7-2 to TRBJ2-3; 9 nucleotides match TRBD2. The V gene's germline CDR1 is SGHTA and CDR2 FQGNSA. The CDR3 is made up of 19 amino acids. V shed 5 bases, J shed 0 bases, and the junction held 15 bases outside the gene matches. The CDR3 DNA follows: TGTGCCAGCAGCATCGCGGGGGGTCCTAGCGGGAAGAGCACAGATACGCAGTATTTT. Its protein product is CASSIAGGPSGKSTDTQYF.

This clone was observed a few times. This sequence joins TRBV4-1 and TRBJ2-2, with D tentatively TRBD1 (6 bases). Trimming removed 4 bases from V and 6 bases from J, with 9 bases in between. The CDR3 extends over 13 amino acids. CDR1 and CDR2 (germline): MGHRA, YSYEKL. As DNA, the CDR3 is TGCGCCAGCAGCCGAACAGGGTCCGGGGAGCTGTTTTTT. Its protein is CASSRTGSGELFF.

This clone appeared once. This chain links TRBV19 with TRBJ2-3; 8 nucleotides line up with TRBD2. Trimming at V came to 3 bases and at J to 5 bases, leaving 10 bases not matched to a gene. Germline V gene lookup returns CDR1 LNHDA and CDR2 SQIVND (reference sequence). CDR3 size: 16 residues. The CDR3 DNA reads as TGTGCCAGTAGTATTTTGGCTAGCGGGTCAGAAGATACGCAGTATTTT. It is translated as CASSILASGSEDTQYF.